A selection of T cell receptor beta chains follows, all from one sample in a study of T cell responses to AZD1222 COVID-19 vaccine. Assay used: immunoSEQ multiplex PCR; TCRdb lists only in-frame clones, some missing. The table has 150,000 to 200,000 clones, over 80% seen once; the top ten hold less than 3%. This specimen was peripheral blood, taken on day 0 of MenACWY control vaccination. The receptors here all came from an adult in good health. CDR3s include the opening cysteine and the closing phenylalanine or tryptophan. The D gene is left open where the match is weak. Not every row has a clone size; where given, it reads once, few, many or a size class.

size,length,V,D,J,DNA,CDR3
few,15,TRBV27,TRBD2,TRBJ2-1,TGTGCCAGCAGTGGCGGGACTAGCGGGAGTAATGAGCAGTTCTTC,CASSGGTSGSNEQFF
.,13,TRBV5-6,.,TRBJ2-7,TGTGCCAGCAGCCTAGGGGGGGTCCACGAGCAGTACTTC,CASSLGGVHEQYF
once,13,TRBV13,.,TRBJ2-7,TGTGCCAGCAGCCTGTGGGGAAACTACGAGCAGTACTTC,CASSLWGNYEQYF
few,14,TRBV19,.,TRBJ2-2,TGTGCCAGTAAGATGGGAGCTAGTGGGGGGGAGCTGTTTTTT,CASKMGASGGELFF
.,13,TRBV29-1,TRBD2,TRBJ2-1,TGCAGCGCCCTAGCGGGAGGGCCGAATGAGCAGTTCTTC,CSALAGGPNEQFF
.,15,TRBV2,.,TRBJ1-5,TGTGCCAGCACTGAAGGGGGTTTGGGCCGCCAGCCCCAGCATTTT,CASTEGGLGRQPQHF
few,13,TRBV19,.,TRBJ1-1,TGTGCCAGTAGTATAGATCCCCGGGGCGGAGCTTTCTTT,CASSIDPRGGAFF
.,15,TRBV6-4,TRBD2,TRBJ2-3,TGTGCCAGCAGCCAAGCGGGGGGTGGCACAGATACGCAGTATTTT,CASSQAGGGTDTQYF
.,18,TRBV7-3,TRBD2,TRBJ2-3,TGTGCCAGCAGCTTAATTGCCTCCTATAGCGGGGACGCAGATACGCAGTATTTT,CASSLIASYSGDADTQYF
.,16,TRBV9,.,TRBJ2-1,TGTGCCAGCAGCGTAGATCACGGGACAAATGTCAATGAGCAGTTCTTC,CASSVDHGTNVNEQFF
.,13,TRBV15,.,TRBJ2-5,TGTGCCACCCAACAGGGAGGGAGGGAGACCCAGTACTTC,CATQQGGRETQYF
.,13,TRBV18,.,TRBJ1-2,TGTGCCAGCTCATCGAGTACCCAGGATGGCTACACCTTC,CASSSSTQDGYTF
.,14,TRBV7-2,.,TRBJ2-7,TGTGCCAGCACTCTCGGGGGCAGCTCCTACGAGCAGTACTTC,CASTLGGSSYEQYF
.,14,TRBV28,.,TRBJ1-1,TGTGCCAGCAGCCCGGGCCCCATGAACACTGAAGCTTTCTTT,CASSPGPMNTEAFF
.,13,TRBV11-1,.,TRBJ2-2,TGTGCCAGCAGCCCGATCCCTGCCGGGGAGCTGTTTTTT,CASSPIPAGELFF
.,15,TRBV15,.,TRBJ2-3,TGTGCCACCAGCAGCCCGGACTTTACCGGGGATACGCAGTATTTT,CATSSPDFTGDTQYF
.,13,TRBV3-1/TRBV3-2,.,TRBJ2-5,TGTGCCAGCAGCCATGGCCACCCGGAGACCCAGTACTTC,CASSHGHPETQYF
.,15,TRBV6-5,TRBD1,TRBJ1-4,TGTGCCAGCCGAGCGAGCGGGGACAGGGCTGAAAAACTGTTTTTT,CASRASGDRAEKLFF
.,12,TRBV2,.,TRBJ1-2,TGTGCCAGCAGTTCAGGGGCAGGTGGCTACACCTTC,CASSSGAGGYTF
.,15,TRBV28,TRBD1,TRBJ2-2,TGTGCCAGCACCCCACCGGGACAGGGAACCGGGGAGCTGTTTTTT,CASTPPGQGTGELFF
.,15,TRBV9,.,TRBJ2-5,TGTGCCAGCAGCTCCCAAACAGGGCGGATTGAGACCCAGTACTTC,CASSSQTGRIETQYF
.,13,TRBV19,.,TRBJ2-5,TGTGCCAGCAGTGGACAGAAACAAGAGACCCAGTACTTC,CASSGQKQETQYF
.,11,TRBV4-2,.,TRBJ2-1,TGTGCCAGCAGCCAAGAAGGGGGTTTGTTCTTC,CASSQEGGLFF
.,15,TRBV21-1,.,TRBJ2-7,TGTGCCAGCATCCCAAGGTGGCGGAAGGGCTACGAGCAGTACTTC,CASIPRWRKGYEQYF
.,17,TRBV27,TRBD2,TRBJ2-5,TGTGCCAGCAGCCCTCTCGAAACTAGCGGGGGTGGAGAGACCCAGTACTTC,CASSPLETSGGGETQYF
.,12,TRBV12-5,.,TRBJ2-1,TGTGCTAGTGGCACCCGGGTGAATGAGCAGTTCTTC,CASGTRVNEQFF
.,16,TRBV19,.,TRBJ2-1,TGTGCCAGTAGTATTTCGACAGGAGGCTCCTACAATGAGCAGTTCTTC,CASSISTGGSYNEQFF
.,13,TRBV5-1,.,TRBJ1-2,TGCGCCAGCAGCTTGGTTTTCGGAGATGGCTACACCTTC,CASSLVFGDGYTF
.,14,TRBV7-9,.,TRBJ2-2,TGTGCCAGCAGCTCTACCGACGGGACCGGGGAGCTGTTTTTT,CASSSTDGTGELFF
.,14,TRBV9,.,TRBJ2-1,TGTGCCAGCAGCGTCGCGGGGAAATACAATGAGCAGTTCTTC,CASSVAGKYNEQFF
few,15,TRBV2,.,TRBJ2-1,TGTGCCAGCAGCGCCGACAGAACCAACTACAATGAGCAGTTCTTC,CASSADRTNYNEQFF
.,14,TRBV18,TRBD1,TRBJ1-2,TGTGCCAGCTCACCCACGGACAGGAACTATGGCTACACCTTC,CASSPTDRNYGYTF
.,16,TRBV6-5,.,TRBJ2-1,TGTGCCAGCAGTTACTCCCTAGCCCATTCCTACAATGAGCAGTTCTTC,CASSYSLAHSYNEQFF
.,13,TRBV7-2,.,TRBJ2-7,TGTGCCAGCAGCGACCACCGGGACTCAATCCAGTACTTC,CASSDHRDSIQYF
.,13,TRBV5-6,.,TRBJ2-5,TGTGCCAGCAGCTTGGGGGGCCAAGAGACCCAGTACTTC,CASSLGGQETQYF
.,15,TRBV9,.,TRBJ2-3,TGTGCCAGCAGCGTACAGGGGAGTATTCAAGATACGCAGTATTTT,CASSVQGSIQDTQYF
.,16,TRBV25-1,TRBD2,TRBJ2-2,TGTGCCAGCAGTATCAGCGGGAGGGGTAGGACCGGGGAGCTGTTTTTT,CASSISGRGRTGELFF
.,15,TRBV30,.,TRBJ1-5,TGTGCCTGGAGTGTTTCAAGTGGCGGAAATCAGCCCCAGCATTTT,CAWSVSSGGNQPQHF
.,15,TRBV27,.,TRBJ1-6,TGTGCCAGCACTTTTGGAGGGGTTAATAATTCACCCCTCCACTTT,CASTFGGVNNSPLHF
.,16,TRBV5-1,TRBD2,TRBJ2-5,TGCGCCAGCAGCTCCCCACCCAGCGGGGAGCAAGAGACCCAGTACTTC,CASSSPPSGEQETQYF
.,15,TRBV28,TRBD1,TRBJ1-3,TGTGCCAGCAGTTTTAGGGGGCGAGGTCAAAACACCATATATTTT,CASSFRGRGQNTIYF
.,15,TRBV7-2,TRBD1,TRBJ2-7,TGTGCCAGCAGCTTAGACGGGACAGGGCTCTACGAGCAGTACTTC,CASSLDGTGLYEQYF
.,13,TRBV4-2,.,TRBJ1-2,TGTGCCAGCAGCCAAGGAATAAACTATGGCTACACCTTC,CASSQGINYGYTF
.,10,TRBV28,.,TRBJ1-5,TGTGCCAGCAACAGTCAGCCCCAGCATTTT,CASNSQPQHF
.,12,TRBV5-4,.,TRBJ1-6,TGTGCCAGCAGCTTAAGAAATTCACCCCTCCACTTT,CASSLRNSPLHF
.,15,TRBV29-1,.,TRBJ2-7,TGCAGCGTGGCAACAGACAGCGGCCCTACTTACGAGCAGTACTTC,CSVATDSGPTYEQYF
.,17,TRBV19,.,TRBJ2-6,TGTGCCAGTAGTATGGGGCAGGGGATCTCTGGGGCCAACGTCCTGACTTTC,CASSMGQGISGANVLTF
.,16,TRBV19,TRBD2,TRBJ2-5,TGCGCCAGTAGTGCTCGACTAGCGGGGGGGCCTGTGACCCAGTACTTC,CASSARLAGGPVTQYF
.,14,TRBV28,.,TRBJ2-5,TGTGCCAGCAGTTTGGGCCTAGCGATGGAGACCCAGTACTTC,CASSLGLAMETQYF